This passage covers 30 T cell receptor beta chains from one sample sequenced in a study of T-cell reconstitution after alpha-beta-depleted transplantation in children. TCRbeta library preparation incorporated unique molecular identifiers. TCRdb called the PCR reads again in MiXCR, with one record for every CDR3 protein. The sample has hundreds of thousands of distinct CDR3 sequences; under 20% are singletons. This specimen consisted of PBMCs, mostly from graft donor cells, obtained 360 days after TCRalphabeta/CD19-depleted stem cell transplant. These receptors all come from a boy less than two years old who had a stem cell transplant for Wiskott-Aldrich syndrome, so the T cells may come from the graft donor.

This clonotype was seen a few times. This chain joins TRBV6-2 or TRBV6-3 and TRBJ1-5; TRBD1 agrees at 7 bases. CDR1 is MNHEY and CDR2 is SVGEGT in the germline V gene. The CDR3 contains 14 residues. Trimming took 6 bases from V and 4 from J; bases not matched to a gene: 6. The CDR3 is CASSHGTANQPQHF. The CDR3 nucleotides are TGTGCCAGCAGCCATGGGACAGCTAATCAGCCCCAGCATTTT.

This chain connects TRBV27 to TRBJ2-3; TRBD1 matches at 9 bases. This CDR3 has 17 residues. Germline CDR1 and CDR2: MNHEY and SMNVEV (reference sequence). The trim removed 5 bases at V and 1 base at J, leaving 10 bases unmatched. The CDR3 here is CASSPKPWTGGTDTQYF. In DNA form, the CDR3 reads TGTGCCAGCAGTCCGAAGCCGTGGACAGGGGGCACAGATACGCAGTATTTT.

V and J are TRBV7-2 and TRBJ2-2, with D uncertain. The CDR3 consists of 14 residues. CDR1 is SGHTA and CDR2 is FQGNSA in the germline V gene. The germline V and J ends were trimmed by 5 bases and 6 bases, with 13 bases remaining between them. CDR3 DNA sequence: TGTGCCAGCAGCCGCCCGTTGGGCGCCGGGGAGCTGTTTTTT. This encodes CASSRPLGAGELFF. Using reference TRBV7-2 and TRBJ2-2 for the parts outside the CDR3, the full variable domain is GAGVSQSPSNKVTEKGKDVELRCDPISGHTALYWYRQSLGQGLEFLIYFQGNSAPDKSGLPSDRFSAERTGGSVSTLTIQRTQQEDSAVYLCASSRPLGAGELFFGEGSRLTVL.

The gene calls are TRBV7-2 and TRBJ2-7; tentative D call: TRBD1 (6 bases). Trimming removed 8 bases from V and 0 bases from J, with 17 bases in between. The CDR3 is 15 residues long. Germline loops: CDR1 SGHTA, CDR2 FQGNSA. DNA of the CDR3: TGTGCCAGCGCCCTCTGGACAGCTCTCTCCTACGAGCAGTACTTC. Residues: CASALWTALSYEQYF. Complete variable domain (other parts from reference TRBV7-2 and TRBJ2-7): GAGVSQSPSNKVTEKGKDVELRCDPISGHTALYWYRQSLGQGLEFLIYFQGNSAPDKSGLPSDRFSAERTGGSVSTLTIQRTQQEDSAVYLCASALWTALSYEQYFGPGTRLTVT.

This clonotype was counted between two and nine times. The chain couples TRBV4-1 to TRBJ2-3, with D possibly matching TRBD1 (6 bases). Trimming left V 0 bases short and J 2 bases short, with 12 bases between. CDR1 is MGHRA, CDR2 YSYEKL, per germline. The CDR3 is 16 residues long. The CDR3 region has the DNA TGCGCCAGCAGCCAAGAAACAGGGCCGAACACAGATACGCAGTATTTT. The encoded protein is CASSQETGPNTDTQYF.

This clonotype has at least ten counts. The V gene is TRBV6-5, the J gene TRBJ2-1; D is perhaps TRBD1 (6 bases). Germline V lookup: CDR1 MNHEY, CDR2 SVGAGI. V was trimmed by 0 bases and J by 4 bases, leaving 7 bases between them. The CDR3 spans 14 residues. CDR3: CASSYSRGYNEQFF. The CDR3 bases are TGTGCCAGCAGTTACTCGAGGGGGTACAATGAGCAGTTCTTC.

The gene calls are TRBV7-8 and TRBJ2-1; tentatively, D is TRBD2 (5 bases). V lost 3 bases to trimming and J lost 0 bases, with 9 bases between them. The length of the CDR3 is 15 residues. Germline CDR1 and CDR2: SGHVS and FQNEAQ. The CDR3 nucleotides are TGTGCCAGCAGCTTCGGACTTCCCTCCTACAATGAGCAGTTCTTC. This codes for CASSFGLPSYNEQFF.

This clonotype was detected only a few times. The chain has TRBV11-2 and TRBJ2-7; no definite D call. The CDR3 has 16 amino acids. Trimming cost V 2 bases and J 6 bases, with 20 bases left between them. Per the germline V gene, CDR1 is SGHAT and CDR2 is FQNNGV. The CDR3 DNA is TGTGCCAGCAGCTTAAGGCGGACGGCAATCAACTCCGAGCAGTACTTC. Amino acid sequence: CASSLRRTAINSEQYF.

The V and J genes are TRBV4-1 and TRBJ1-6, with 8 nucleotides matching TRBD1. This CDR3 has 15 amino acids. Germline V lookup: CDR1 MGHRA, CDR2 YSYEKL. The V and J ends lost 4 bases and 8 bases, in that order; junction bases with no gene match: 7. The DNA of the CDR3 is TGCGCCAGCAGCCGCCCGGACAGGGATGATTCACCCCTCCACTTT. Protein: CASSRPDRDDSPLHF.

This chain links TRBV27 with TRBJ2-4; D is tentatively TRBD1 or TRBD2 (6 bases each). The CDR3 covers 17 residues. The germline V gene encodes CDR1 MNHEY and CDR2 SMNVEV (reference sequence). Trimming removed 8 bases at V and 0 bases at J, with 20 bases between. This CDR3 reads CASAGRAGELAKNIQYF. DNA of the CDR3: TGTGCCAGCGCGGGGCGAGCAGGGGAACTAGCCAAAAACATTCAGTACTTC.

This clonotype appeared a few times. CDR3 in amino acids: CSATLRTGGTDTQYF. CDR3 nucleotide sequence: TGCAGTGCTACCTTACGGACGGGTGGCACAGATACGCAGTATTTT. The gene calls are TRBV20-1 and TRBJ2-3; no reliable D call. Germline assignment: CDR1 DFQATT and CDR2 SNEGSKA (reference sequence). Trimming removed 4 bases at V and 1 base at J, with 15 bases between. This CDR3 contains 15 residues.

The chain is built from TRBV5-5 and TRBJ1-2; D possibly corresponds to TRBD1 (6 bases). V was shortened by 5 bases and J by 5 bases, with 16 bases between the two germline ends. Germline V gene sequence: CDR1 SGHKS, CDR2 YYEKEE (reference sequence). This CDR3 region has 14 residues. This CDR3 is CASSPGALGYGYTF. In DNA form, the CDR3 reads TGTGCCAGCAGTCCAGGGGCCTTAGGATATGGCTACACCTTC.

J is TRBJ2-1 and V is TRBV2, with D unclear. The CDR3 consists of 14 residues. Per germline, CDR1 SNHLY and CDR2 FYNNEI. Trimming pared 4 bases from V and 7 bases from J, leaving 14 bases between. The CDR3 loop reads CASSAVLVPNEQFF. The CDR3 DNA reads as TGTGCCAGCAGTGCGGTATTAGTACCGAATGAGCAGTTCTTC.

There are a few counts of this clonotype. The CDR3 DNA sequence: TGTGCCAGCAGTTGGCAGGGTGCATACAATGAGCAGTTCTTC. Translation: CASSWQGAYNEQFF. The J gene is TRBJ2-1, the V gene TRBV6-2 or TRBV6-3, with D maybe TRBD1 (5 bases). Germline loops: CDR1 MNHEY, CDR2 SVGEGT. CDR3 length: 14 residues. V lost 4 bases to trimming and J lost 4 bases, with 11 bases between them.

This CDR3 reads CASSQAGVTDTQYF. For the CDR3, the DNA is TGTGCCAGCAGCCAAGCAGGTGTTACAGATACGCAGTATTTT. The rearrangement joins TRBV3-1 to TRBJ2-3; D is undetermined. V gave up 1 base and J gave up 3 bases, with 8 bases separating them. This CDR3 is built from 14 residues. The germline V gene has CDR1 LGHDT and CDR2 YNNKEL (reference sequence).

The chain joins TRBV4-2 to TRBJ2-2; D gene unclear. V dropped 0 bases and J dropped 7 bases, with 6 bases sitting between them. The germline V gene encodes CDR1 LGHNA and CDR2 YNFKEQ. The CDR3 contains 13 residues. The CDR3 spells CASSQESIGELFF. The CDR3 DNA sequence: TGTGCCAGCAGCCAAGAGTCGATCGGGGAGCTGTTTTTT.

This clonotype was detected a few times. The chain joins TRBV5-5 to TRBJ1-4, with a tentative D call TRBD1 (5 bases). CDR3 length: 14 amino acids. Germline CDR1 SGHKS, CDR2 YYEKEE (reference sequence). V was pared by 1 base and J by 8 bases, with 12 bases between. The CDR3 nucleotides read TGTGCCAGCAGCTTGAAACAGGTTCGCGAAAAACTGTTTTTT. Translated, it gives CASSLKQVREKLFF.

The chain joins TRBV6-2 or TRBV6-3 to TRBJ2-3; D is unclear. V shed 6 bases and J shed 1 base, with 14 bases lying between them. The germline gives CDR1 MNHEY, CDR2 SVGEGT. The CDR3 loop spans 15 amino acids. CDR3 region: CASSSLGYRTDTQYF. Here the CDR3 DNA reads TGTGCCAGCAGCTCCCTGGGATACCGCACAGATACGCAGTATTTT.

The chain recombines TRBV7-2 with TRBJ2-7; TRBD2 matches at 13 bases. J gave up 3 bases and V 4 bases, and 3 bases lay outside the gene matches. CDR1 and CDR2 from the germline V gene are SGHTA and FQGNSA. This CDR3 spans 15 amino acids. CDR3 sequence reads: CASSWRLAGGYEQYF. The CDR3 DNA reads as TGTGCCAGCAGCTGGAGACTAGCGGGGGGCTACGAGCAGTACTTC.

This rearrangement joins TRBV28 to TRBJ1-6, with no clear D. V shed 2 bases and J shed 3 bases, with 8 bases lying between them. CDR1 is MDHEN and CDR2 is SYDVKM in the germline V gene. This CDR3 comprises 15 residues. This chain's CDR3 is CASSLKGFYNSPLHF. The CDR3 region has the DNA TGTGCCAGCAGTTTAAAAGGGTTCTATAATTCACCCCTCCACTTT.

This clonotype has more than one count but fewer than ten. The chain is built from TRBV7-9 and TRBJ2-3, with 7 bases fitting TRBD2. CDR1 and CDR2 from the germline V gene are SEHNR and FQNEAQ (reference sequence). The V gene end was trimmed by 6 bases and the J gene end by 2 bases; junction bases not matched to a gene: 8. This CDR3 comprises 15 residues. For the CDR3, the DNA is TGTGCCAGCAGTACTCGGGGGGTCCTCACAGATACGCAGTATTTT. This sequence encodes CASSTRGVLTDTQYF. Full variable domain (missing parts from reference TRBV7-9 and TRBJ2-3): DTGVSQNPRHKITKRGQNVTFRCDPISEHNRLYWYRQTLGQGPEFLTYFQNEAQLEKSRLLSDRFSAERPKGSFSTLEIQRTEQGDSAMYLCASSTRGVLTDTQYFGPGTRLTVL.

The rearrangement uses TRBV5-1 and TRBJ2-7, with a tentative D call TRBD1 (6 bases). The CDR3 is 16 amino acids. The germline V gene has CDR1 SGHRS and CDR2 YFSETQ. Trimming shortened V by 0 bases and J by 2 bases, and 15 bases separated the two germline ends. The CDR3 bases are TGCGCCAGCAGCTTGGCCTTGGCAGGGGATACCTACGAGCAGTACTTC. Translation gives CASSLALAGDTYEQYF.

The chain couples TRBV27 to TRBJ2-4; 8 nucleotides match TRBD1. Germline CDR1 reads MNHEY; CDR2 reads SMNVEV (reference sequence). The V gene end was trimmed by 4 bases and the J gene end by 3 bases; junction bases not matched to a gene: 5. The CDR3 runs 15 residues. CDR3 DNA sequence: TGTGCCAGCAGTTCAGGGGGCCGGGGCAAAAACATTCAGTACTTC. Its translation: CASSSGGRGKNIQYF.

This chain links TRBV30 with TRBJ1-1; D remains unclear. V lost 0 bases and J lost 4, with 9 bases in between. This CDR3 has 13 amino acids. Germline V gives CDR1 GTSNPN, CDR2 SVGIG (reference sequence). The CDR3 sequence: CAWSVAWATEAFF. The CDR3, as DNA: TGTGCCTGGAGTGTAGCCTGGGCCACTGAAGCTTTCTTT.

CDR3 DNA: TGTGCCAGCAGCCAAGAAGCAAGCGGTTCACCCCTCCACTTT. This translates into CASSQEASGSPLHF. V gene TRBV3-1 combines with J gene TRBJ1-6; no firm D call. This CDR3 comprises 14 residues. Germline CDR1 reads LGHDT; CDR2 reads YNNKEL (reference sequence). V lost 0 bases to trimming and J lost 9 bases, with 9 bases between them.

This clonotype came up a few times. CDR3 nucleotides: TGCAGCGTTCAACGGACTGGGGCCAACGTCCTGACTTTC. Its translation is CSVQRTGANVLTF. This chain connects TRBV29-1 to TRBJ2-6, with D uncertain. The CDR3 has 13 amino acids. In germline, CDR1 is SQVTM, CDR2 ANQGSEA. Between the trimmed V and J ends, which lost 5 bases and 2 bases, there was a span of 7 bases. The full variable domain, in which reference TRBV29-1 and TRBJ2-6 provide the parts outside the CDR3, is SAVISQKPSRDICQRGTSLTIQCQVDSQVTMMFWYRQQPGQSLTLIATANQGSEATYESGFVIDKFPISRPNLTFSTLTVSNMSPEDSSIYLCSVQRTGANVLTFGAGSRLTVL.

This clonotype has only a few counts. V and J are TRBV9 and TRBJ2-1; 7 bases align to TRBD1. Germline V gives CDR1 SGDLS, CDR2 YYNGEE. The ends lost 0 bases at V and 7 bases at J; junction bases unmatched: 10. This CDR3 contains 16 residues. The chain's CDR3 is CASSVGRRQGKNEQFF. The CDR3 DNA reads as TGTGCCAGCAGCGTAGGTCGCCGACAGGGAAAGAATGAGCAGTTCTTC.

In this sample, this clonotype turned up a few times. CDR3 nucleotide sequence: TGTGCCACCAGCAGAGATCGCGGCAGAGATCAGCCCCAGCATTTT. Its protein is CATSRDRGRDQPQHF. The chain uses TRBV15 and TRBJ1-5; D is undetermined. Deletions cut 0 bases from V and 5 bases from J, with 11 bases between. CDR3 size: 15 residues. Germline V gives CDR1 LNHNV, CDR2 YYDKDF (reference sequence).

This clonotype turned up a few times. J is TRBJ1-2 and V is TRBV15; maybe TRBD1 (5 bases). V was cut by 0 bases and J by 5 bases, with 16 bases left in between. The CDR3 has 16 amino acids. Germline V CDR1 and CDR2: LNHNV, YYDKDF (reference sequence). CDR3 region: CATSREGVEGPYGYTF. The CDR3 DNA sequence: TGTGCCACCAGCAGAGAGGGGGTCGAGGGGCCGTATGGCTACACCTTC. The full variable domain, its missing parts supplied by reference TRBV15 and TRBJ1-2, is DAMVIQNPRYQVTQFGKPVTLSCSQTLNHNVMYWYQQKSSQAPKLLFHYYDKDFNNEADTPDNFQSRRPNTSFCFLDIRSPGLGDTAMYLCATSREGVEGPYGYTFGSGTRLTVV.

This chain's CDR3 is CSASIKSSYEQYF. In DNA, the CDR3 is TGCAGTGCCAGTATAAAGAGCTCCTACGAGCAGTACTTC. This rearrangement joins TRBV20-1 to TRBJ2-7; D remains unclear. Germline values: CDR1 DFQATT, CDR2 SNEGSKA (reference sequence). CDR3 length equals 13 residues. Trimming removed 6 bases at V and 0 bases at J, with 12 bases between.